Below, 5 T cell receptor beta chains from the same sample are listed, as sequenced in a study of shared clonotypes between healthy human individuals. The assay was immunoSEQ multiplex PCR, and TCRdb's table has in-frame clones only and misses some. The sample shows approximately 1,500,000 clones, roughly 96% of them seen only once. Sequencing was done on a sample of naive CD4+ T cells sorted from blood. Subset given: CD45RA+ positively selected. Receptors originate from a young man in good health.

This clone appeared once. The J gene is TRBJ2-7, the V gene TRBV10-1; D is ambiguous. The CDR3 is 13 residues long. The germline gives CDR1 WNHNN, CDR2 SYGVQD (reference sequence). V gave up 6 bases and J gave up 6 bases, with 15 bases separating them. The CDR3 region is CASSPVGYSEQYF. CDR3 sequence (DNA): TGCGCCAGCAGCCCCGTGGGCTACTCCGAGCAGTACTTC.

This sequence joins TRBV5-1 and TRBJ1-1; 8 bases are shared with TRBD1. V lost 3 bases, J lost 4 bases, and 8 bases stayed unmatched. From germline, CDR1 is SGHRS and CDR2 YFSETQ. The CDR3 totals 15 residues. CDR3 residues: CASSSQGGGFTEAFF. Here the CDR3 DNA reads TGCGCCAGCAGCTCACAGGGGGGAGGATTCACTGAAGCTTTCTTT.

The V and J genes are TRBV7-9 and TRBJ1-5; 11 bases map to TRBD1. The CDR3 spans 16 residues. The germline V gene encodes CDR1 SEHNR and CDR2 FQNEAQ (reference sequence). Trimming at V came to 5 bases and at J to 5 bases, leaving 8 bases not matched to a gene. Here the CDR3 DNA reads TGTGCCAGCAGCCCTCCCGGACAGGGGGCAGATCAGCCCCAGCATTTT. Its protein is CASSPPGQGADQPQHF.

V is TRBV6-5 and J is TRBJ2-7; D is ambiguous. The germline CDR1 and CDR2 sequences are MNHEY and SVGAGI. CDR3 size: 14 residues. V dropped 6 bases and J dropped 2 bases, with 14 bases sitting between them. The CDR3 sequence: CASSLWQAPYEQYF. The CDR3 DNA reads TGTGCCAGCAGCCTCTGGCAGGCTCCCTACGAGCAGTACTTC.

The chain combines TRBV28 with TRBJ1-3, with TRBD1 as a possible D gene (5 bases). Germline assignment: CDR1 MDHEN and CDR2 SYDVKM. The CDR3 contains 15 residues. Trimming took 2 bases from V and 4 from J, leaving 12 bases between them. CDR3 amino acids: CASSLQGGRGNTIYF. The CDR3 DNA reads as TGTGCCAGCAGTTTACAGGGCGGGAGAGGAAACACCATATATTTT.